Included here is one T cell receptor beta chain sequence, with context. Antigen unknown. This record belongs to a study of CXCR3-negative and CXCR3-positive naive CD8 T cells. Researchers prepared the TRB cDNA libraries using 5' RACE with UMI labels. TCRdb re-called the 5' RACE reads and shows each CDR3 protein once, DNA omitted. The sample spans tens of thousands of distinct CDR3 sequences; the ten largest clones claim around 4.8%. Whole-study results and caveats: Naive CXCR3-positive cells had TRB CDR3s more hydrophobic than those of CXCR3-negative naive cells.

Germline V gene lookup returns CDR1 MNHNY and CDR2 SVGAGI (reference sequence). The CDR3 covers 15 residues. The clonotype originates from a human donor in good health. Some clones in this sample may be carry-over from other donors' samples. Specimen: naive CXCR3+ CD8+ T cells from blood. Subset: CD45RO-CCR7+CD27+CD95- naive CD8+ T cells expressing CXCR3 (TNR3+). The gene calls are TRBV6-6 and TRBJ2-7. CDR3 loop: CASSPSVELPYEQYF.